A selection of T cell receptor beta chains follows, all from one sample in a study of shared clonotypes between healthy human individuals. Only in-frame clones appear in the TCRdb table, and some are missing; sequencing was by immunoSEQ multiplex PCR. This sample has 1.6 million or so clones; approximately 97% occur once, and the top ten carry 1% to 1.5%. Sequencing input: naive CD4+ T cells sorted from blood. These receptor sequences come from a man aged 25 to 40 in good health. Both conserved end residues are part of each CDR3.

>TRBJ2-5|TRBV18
CASSPRTQETQYF
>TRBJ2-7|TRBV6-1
CASTGPSYEQYF
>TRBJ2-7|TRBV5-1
CASGLQGAYEQYF
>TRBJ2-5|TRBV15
CATSRGSPGETQYF
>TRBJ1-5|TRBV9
CASSPTGQGNQPQHF
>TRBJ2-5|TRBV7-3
CASSLGGDGETQYF
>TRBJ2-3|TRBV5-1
CASSLGTTTDTQYF
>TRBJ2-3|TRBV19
CASSIRDTTDTQYF
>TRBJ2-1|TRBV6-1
CASKGWGLINEQFF
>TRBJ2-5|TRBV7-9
CASSLGGAQETQYF
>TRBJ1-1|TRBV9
CASSASPGFSEAFF
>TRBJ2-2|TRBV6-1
CASSEVPAGGVNTGELFF
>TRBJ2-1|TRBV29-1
CSVHRASGGYNEQFF
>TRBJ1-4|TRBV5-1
CASSLATGANEKLFF
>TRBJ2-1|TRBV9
CASSGTGGEQFF
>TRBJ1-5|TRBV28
CASTAGWGNQPQHF
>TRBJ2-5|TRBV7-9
CASSFTGGEETQYF
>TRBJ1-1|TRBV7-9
CASSPGGPADTEAFF
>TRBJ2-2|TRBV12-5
CASGLGAGELFF
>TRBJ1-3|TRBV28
CASSEGTGAGNTIYF
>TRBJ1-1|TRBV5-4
CASSLRQGEAFF
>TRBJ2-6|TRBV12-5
CASGSIHQAGGRTSSGANVLTF
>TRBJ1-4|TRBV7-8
CASSFTPTGGGNEKLFF
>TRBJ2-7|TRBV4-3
CASSQDRSFGAYEQYF
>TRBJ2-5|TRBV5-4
CASSLAQAETQYF
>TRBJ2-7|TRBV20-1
CSARFGGQYF
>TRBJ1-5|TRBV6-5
CASSRLPLSNQPQHF
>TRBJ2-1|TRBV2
CASSEESGGYNEQFF
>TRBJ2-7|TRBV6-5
CASSPFALAGSEQYF
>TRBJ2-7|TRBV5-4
CASSAAQGYEQYF
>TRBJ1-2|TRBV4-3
CASSQNGQGRNYGYTF
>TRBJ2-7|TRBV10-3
CATGQASSYEQYF
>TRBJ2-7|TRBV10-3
CAISDTDRDEQYF
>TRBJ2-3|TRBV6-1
CASRSRGADTQYF
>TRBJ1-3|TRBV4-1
CASKVLSSGNTIYF
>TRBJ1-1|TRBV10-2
CASSDRGRVGTEAFF